Only a few counts were recorded for the clone carrying this T cell receptor (beta chain). The antigen remains undetermined. The genes and germline here are from mouse. The read terminates 4 residues before the CDR3 end, so the remaining end is supplied by the germline J gene. The data stem from a study of CD8+ T cells in alopecia areata. Overall study context: C3H/HeJ donors aged roughly 6-13 months with spontaneous alopecia supplied skin grafted onto roughly 6-10-week-old female C3H/HeJ mice. Study conclusions and caveats: Alphabeta T cells residing in normal skin are also sequenced in scalp samples. Sharing of TCRs across patients appeared less clear than in mice, possibly for HLA-related reasons.

Germline V gene lookup returns CDR1 NSHNY and CDR2 SYGAGN. This CDR3 spans 15 amino acids. The authors sorted pooled cutaneous lymph node cells using CD4, CD8alpha, NKG2D, NKG2ACE and other markers. RNA extraction was followed by reverse transcription into cDNA, which acted as the sequencing template. Some clones are missing from TCRdb's copy, which holds only in-frame ones; the method was immunoSEQ multiplex PCR. There are 250,000 or so clones in the sample, none observed a single time. This sequence was found in a C3H/HeJ mouse with alopecia areata. MHC haplotype here: H2-k. This sequence joins TRBV13-1 and TRBJ2-4; D possibly corresponds to TRBD1 (5 bases). Sequenced material: CD4+ T cells sorted from a lymph node. CDR3 residues: CASSDAKGWKNTLYF. The CDR3 DNA, read in part, is TGTGCCAGCAGTGATGCAAAGGGGTGGAAAAAC.